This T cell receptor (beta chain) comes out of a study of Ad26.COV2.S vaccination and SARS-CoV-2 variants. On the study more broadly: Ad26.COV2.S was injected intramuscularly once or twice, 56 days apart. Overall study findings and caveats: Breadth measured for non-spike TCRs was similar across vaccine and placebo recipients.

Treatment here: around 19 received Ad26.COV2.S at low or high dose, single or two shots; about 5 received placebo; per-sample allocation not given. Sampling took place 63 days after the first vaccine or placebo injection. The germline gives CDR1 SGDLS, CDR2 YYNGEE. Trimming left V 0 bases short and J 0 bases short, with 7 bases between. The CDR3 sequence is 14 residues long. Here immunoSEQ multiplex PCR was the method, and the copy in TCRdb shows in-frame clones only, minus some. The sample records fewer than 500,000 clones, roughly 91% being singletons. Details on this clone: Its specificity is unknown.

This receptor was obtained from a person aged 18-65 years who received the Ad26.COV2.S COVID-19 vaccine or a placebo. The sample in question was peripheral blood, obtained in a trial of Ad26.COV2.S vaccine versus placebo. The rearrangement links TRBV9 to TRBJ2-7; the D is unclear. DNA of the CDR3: TGTGCCAGCAGCGTAGGCGAGATCTCCTACGAGCAGTACTTC. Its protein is CASSVGEISYEQYF.